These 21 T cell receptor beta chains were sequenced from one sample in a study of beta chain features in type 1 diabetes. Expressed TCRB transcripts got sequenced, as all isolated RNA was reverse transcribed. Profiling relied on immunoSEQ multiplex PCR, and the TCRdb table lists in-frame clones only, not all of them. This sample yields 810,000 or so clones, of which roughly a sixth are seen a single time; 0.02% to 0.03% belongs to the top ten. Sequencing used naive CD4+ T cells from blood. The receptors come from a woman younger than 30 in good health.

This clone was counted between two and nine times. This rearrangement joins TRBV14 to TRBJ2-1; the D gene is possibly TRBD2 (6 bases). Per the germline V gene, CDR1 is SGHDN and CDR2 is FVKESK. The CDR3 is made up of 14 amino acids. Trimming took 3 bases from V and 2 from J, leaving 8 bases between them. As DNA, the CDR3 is TGTGCCAGCAGCCATTCTAGCGCCTACAATGAGCAGTTCTTC. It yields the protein CASSHSSAYNEQFF.

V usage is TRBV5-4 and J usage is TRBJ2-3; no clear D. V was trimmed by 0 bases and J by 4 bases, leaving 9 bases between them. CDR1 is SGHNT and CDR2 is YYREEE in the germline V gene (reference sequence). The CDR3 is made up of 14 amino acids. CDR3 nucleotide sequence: TGTGCCAGCAGCTTGGGGCTAAGGCCAGATACGCAGTATTTT. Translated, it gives CASSLGLRPDTQYF.

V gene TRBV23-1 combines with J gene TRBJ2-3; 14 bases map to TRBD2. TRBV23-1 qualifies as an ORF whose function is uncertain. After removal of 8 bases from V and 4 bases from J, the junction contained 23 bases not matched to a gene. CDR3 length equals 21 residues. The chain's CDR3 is CASDSGELRLAGGPPADTQYF. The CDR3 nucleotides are TGCGCCAGCGATTCAGGGGAGCTAAGACTAGCGGGAGGGCCGCCCGCAGATACGCAGTATTTT.

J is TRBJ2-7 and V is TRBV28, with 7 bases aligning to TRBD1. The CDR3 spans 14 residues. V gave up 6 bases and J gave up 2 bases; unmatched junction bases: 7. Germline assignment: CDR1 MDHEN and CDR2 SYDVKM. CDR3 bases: TGTGCCAGCAGACCCCCGGGACAGACCTACGAGCAGTACTTC. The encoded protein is CASRPPGQTYEQYF.

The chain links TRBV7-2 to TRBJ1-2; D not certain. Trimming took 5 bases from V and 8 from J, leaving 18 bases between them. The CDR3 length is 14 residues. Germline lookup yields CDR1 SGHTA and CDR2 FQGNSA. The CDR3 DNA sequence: TGTGCCAGCAGCCCCGTGGGATCTACGGGGGGCTACACCTTC. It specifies CASSPVGSTGGYTF.

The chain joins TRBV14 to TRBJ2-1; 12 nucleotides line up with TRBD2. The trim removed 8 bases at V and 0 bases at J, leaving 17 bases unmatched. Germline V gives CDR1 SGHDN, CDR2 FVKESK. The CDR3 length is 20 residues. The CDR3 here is CASAPGGLAGRRSSYNEQFF. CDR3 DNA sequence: TGTGCCAGCGCCCCAGGGGGACTAGCGGGCCGGAGGAGCTCCTACAATGAGCAGTTCTTC.

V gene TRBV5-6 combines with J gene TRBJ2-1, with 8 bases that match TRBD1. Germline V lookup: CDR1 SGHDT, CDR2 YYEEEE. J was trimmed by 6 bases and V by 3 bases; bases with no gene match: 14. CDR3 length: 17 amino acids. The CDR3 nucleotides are TGTGCCAGCAGCTACCCCGCTGGACAGGGTTGGGTCAATGAGCAGTTCTTC. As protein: CASSYPAGQGWVNEQFF.

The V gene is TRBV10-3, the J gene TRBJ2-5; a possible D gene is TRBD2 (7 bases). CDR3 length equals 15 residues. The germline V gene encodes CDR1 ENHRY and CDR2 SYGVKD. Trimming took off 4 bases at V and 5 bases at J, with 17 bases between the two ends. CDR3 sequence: CAISGKGGGAETQYF. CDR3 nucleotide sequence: TGTGCCATCAGTGGAAAGGGGGGGGGTGCGGAGACCCAGTACTTC.

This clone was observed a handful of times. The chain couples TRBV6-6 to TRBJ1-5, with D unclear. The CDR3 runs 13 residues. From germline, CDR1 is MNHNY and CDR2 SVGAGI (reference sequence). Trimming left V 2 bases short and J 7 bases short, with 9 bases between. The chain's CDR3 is CASSYESRQPQHF. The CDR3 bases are TGTGCCAGCAGTTACGAGTCGAGGCAGCCCCAGCATTTT.

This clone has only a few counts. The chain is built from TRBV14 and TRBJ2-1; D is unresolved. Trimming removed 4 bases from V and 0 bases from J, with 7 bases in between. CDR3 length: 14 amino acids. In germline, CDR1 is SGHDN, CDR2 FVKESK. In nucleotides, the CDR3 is TGTGCCAGCAGCCCCCTTGTCTCCTACAATGAGCAGTTCTTC. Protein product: CASSPLVSYNEQFF.

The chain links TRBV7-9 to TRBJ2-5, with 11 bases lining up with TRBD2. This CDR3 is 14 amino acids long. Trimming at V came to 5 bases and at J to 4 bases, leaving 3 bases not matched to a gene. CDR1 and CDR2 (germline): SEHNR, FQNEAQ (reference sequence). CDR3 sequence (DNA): TGTGCCAGCAGCCAAGGGACTAGCGGAGAGACCCAGTACTTC. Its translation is CASSQGTSGETQYF.

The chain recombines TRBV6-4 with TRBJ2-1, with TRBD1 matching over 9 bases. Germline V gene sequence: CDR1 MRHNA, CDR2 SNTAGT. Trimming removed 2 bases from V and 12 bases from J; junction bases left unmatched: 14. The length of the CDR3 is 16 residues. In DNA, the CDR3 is TGTGCCAGCAGTGACACACACGGGACAGGGCATTTTGCGCAGTTCTTC. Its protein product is CASSDTHGTGHFAQFF.

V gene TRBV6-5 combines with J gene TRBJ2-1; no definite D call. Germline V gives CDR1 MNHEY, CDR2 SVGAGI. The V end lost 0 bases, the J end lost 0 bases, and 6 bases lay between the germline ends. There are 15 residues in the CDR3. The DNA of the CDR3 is TGTGCCAGCAGTTACTCGGTTATCTCCTACAATGAGCAGTTCTTC. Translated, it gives CASSYSVISYNEQFF.

CDR3 amino acids: CASSPGAGPNTGELFF. DNA for the CDR3: TGTGCCAGCTCACCAGGGGCAGGGCCGAACACCGGGGAGCTGTTTTTT. The J gene is TRBJ2-2, the V gene TRBV18; D may be TRBD1 (5 bases). The CDR3 spans 16 residues. Trimming took off 2 bases at V and 0 bases at J, with 10 bases between the two ends. Germline CDR1 KGHSH, CDR2 LQKENI.

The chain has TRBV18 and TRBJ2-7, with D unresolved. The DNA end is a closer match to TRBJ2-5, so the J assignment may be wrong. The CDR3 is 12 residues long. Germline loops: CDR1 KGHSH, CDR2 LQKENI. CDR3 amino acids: CASSSYQETQYF. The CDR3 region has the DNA TGTGCCAGCTCGTCCTACCAAGAGACCCAGTACTTC.

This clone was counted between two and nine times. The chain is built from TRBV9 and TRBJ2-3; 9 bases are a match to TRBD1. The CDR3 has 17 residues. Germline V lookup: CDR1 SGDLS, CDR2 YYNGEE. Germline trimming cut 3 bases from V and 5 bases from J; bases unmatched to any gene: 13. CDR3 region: CASSEAPGTGFGDTQYF. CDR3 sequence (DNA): TGTGCCAGCAGCGAGGCCCCCGGGACAGGGTTCGGAGATACGCAGTATTTT.

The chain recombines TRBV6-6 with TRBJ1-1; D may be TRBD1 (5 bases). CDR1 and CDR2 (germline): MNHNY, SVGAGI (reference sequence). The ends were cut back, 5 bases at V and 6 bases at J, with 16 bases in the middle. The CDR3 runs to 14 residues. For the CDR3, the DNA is TGTGCCAGCAGTCCGGGGACGGAATCTGCTGAAGCTTTCTTT. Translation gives CASSPGTESAEAFF.

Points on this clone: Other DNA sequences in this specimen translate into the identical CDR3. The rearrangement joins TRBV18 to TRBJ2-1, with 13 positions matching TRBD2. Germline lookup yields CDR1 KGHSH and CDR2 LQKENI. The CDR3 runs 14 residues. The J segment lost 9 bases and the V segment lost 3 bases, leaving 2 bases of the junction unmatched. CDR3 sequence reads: CASSPGLAGVEQFF. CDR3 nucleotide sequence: TGTGCCAGCTCACCCGGACTAGCGGGAGTTGAGCAGTTCTTC.

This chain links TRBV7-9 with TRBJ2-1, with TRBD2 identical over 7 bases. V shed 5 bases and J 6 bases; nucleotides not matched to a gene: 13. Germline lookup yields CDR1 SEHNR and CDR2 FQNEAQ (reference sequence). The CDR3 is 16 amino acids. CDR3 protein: CASSARGREFRNEQFF. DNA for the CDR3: TGTGCCAGCAGCGCCCGAGGGCGGGAGTTTCGCAATGAGCAGTTCTTC.

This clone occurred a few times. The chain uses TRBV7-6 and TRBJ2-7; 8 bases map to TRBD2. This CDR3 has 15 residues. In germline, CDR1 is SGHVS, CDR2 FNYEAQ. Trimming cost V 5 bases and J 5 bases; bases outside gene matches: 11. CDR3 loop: CASSQTPGGSHEQYF. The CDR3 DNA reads TGTGCCAGCAGCCAGACCCCGGGAGGGTCCCACGAGCAGTACTTC. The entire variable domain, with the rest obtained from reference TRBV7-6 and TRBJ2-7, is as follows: GAGVSQSPRYKVTKRGQDVALRCDPISGHVSLYWYRQALGQGPEFLTYFNYEAQQDKSGLPNDRFSAERPEGSISTLTIQRTEQRDSAMYRCASSQTPGGSHEQYFGPGTRLTVT.

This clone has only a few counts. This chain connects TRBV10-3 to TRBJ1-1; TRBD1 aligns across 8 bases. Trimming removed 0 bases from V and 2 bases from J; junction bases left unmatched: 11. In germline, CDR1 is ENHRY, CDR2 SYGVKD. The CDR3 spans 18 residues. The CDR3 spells CAISESGQANRINTEAFF. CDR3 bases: TGTGCCATCAGTGAGTCGGGACAGGCGAACCGTATAAACACTGAAGCTTTCTTT.